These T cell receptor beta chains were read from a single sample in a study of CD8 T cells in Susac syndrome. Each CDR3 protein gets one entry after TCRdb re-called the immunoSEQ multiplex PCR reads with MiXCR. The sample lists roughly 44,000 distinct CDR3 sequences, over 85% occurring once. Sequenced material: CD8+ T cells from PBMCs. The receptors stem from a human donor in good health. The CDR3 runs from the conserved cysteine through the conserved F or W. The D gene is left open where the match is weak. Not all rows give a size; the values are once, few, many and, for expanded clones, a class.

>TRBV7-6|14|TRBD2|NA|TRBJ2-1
TGTGCCAGCAGCCCTAGCGGGAGCGGCTATGAGCAGTTCTTC
CASSPSGSGYEQFF
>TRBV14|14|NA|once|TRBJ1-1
TGTGCCAGCAGCCAAGGGGTAATGAACACTGAAGCTTTCTTT
CASSQGVMNTEAFF
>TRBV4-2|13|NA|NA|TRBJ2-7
TGTGCCAGCAGCCAAGGGGGGTCGGGGGAGCAGTACTTC
CASSQGGSGEQYF
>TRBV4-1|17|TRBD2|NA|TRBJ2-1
TGCGCCAGCAGCCAGGTCCTCACTAGCGGGAGCGGCAATGAGCAGTTCTTC
CASSQVLTSGSGNEQFF
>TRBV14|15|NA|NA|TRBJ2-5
TGTGCCAGCAGCCAAGGGGTAGCGTACCAAGAGACCCAGTACTTC
CASSQGVAYQETQYF
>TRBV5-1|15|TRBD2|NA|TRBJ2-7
TGCGCCAGCAGCCACGGACTAGCGGGAGCCTACGAGCAGTACTTC
CASSHGLAGAYEQYF
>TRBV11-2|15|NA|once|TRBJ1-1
TGTGCCAGCAGCTTAGGGATCGACATCCTAATTGAAGCTTTCTTT
CASSLGIDILIEAFF
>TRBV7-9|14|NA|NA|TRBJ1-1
TGTGCCAGCAGCTTAGGGGACGGGAACACTGAAGCTTTCTTT
CASSLGDGNTEAFF
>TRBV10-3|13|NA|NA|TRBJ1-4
TGTGCCACCCGACAGTCAACTAATGAAAAACTGTTTTTT
CATRQSTNEKLFF
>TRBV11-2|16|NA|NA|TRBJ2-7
TGTGCCAGCAGCCCCTCCTCACGGGGGAACACCTACGAGCAGTACTTC
CASSPSSRGNTYEQYF
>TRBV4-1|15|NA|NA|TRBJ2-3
TGCGCCAGCAGCCAAGGAACAGGTAGCACAGATACGCAGTATTTT
CASSQGTGSTDTQYF
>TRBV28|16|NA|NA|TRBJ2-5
TGTGCCAGCAGTTTATACCCGGGGGGCCCGGATGAGACCCAGTACTTC
CASSLYPGGPDETQYF
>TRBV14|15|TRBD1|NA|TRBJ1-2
TGTGCCAGCAGCCACGCGACAGGGTCAAGCTATGGCTACACCTTC
CASSHATGSSYGYTF
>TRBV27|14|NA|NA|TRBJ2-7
TGTGCCAGCAGTTTAGGAGGTTCCCACTACGAGCAGTACTTC
CASSLGGSHYEQYF
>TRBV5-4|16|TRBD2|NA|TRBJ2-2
TGTGCCAGCAGCCCGGGACTAGCGGGGACCTCCGGGGAGCTGTTTTTT
CASSPGLAGTSGELFF
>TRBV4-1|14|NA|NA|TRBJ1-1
TGCGCCAGCAGCCAAGCAGCAGCTAACACTGAAGCTTTCTTT
CASSQAAANTEAFF
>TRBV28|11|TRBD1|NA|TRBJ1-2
TGTGCCAGCAGTCGACAGGGATCAGACACCTTC
CASSRQGSDTF
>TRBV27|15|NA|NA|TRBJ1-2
TGTGCCAGCAGTTCGCTCCCGGAGGGAGTCTATGGCTACACCTTC
CASSSLPEGVYGYTF
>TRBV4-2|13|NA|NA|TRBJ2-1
TGTGCCAGCAGCGGTATGGGTATGGATGAGCAGTTCTTC
CASSGMGMDEQFF
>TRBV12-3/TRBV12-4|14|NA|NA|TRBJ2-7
TGTGCCAGCAGTTTAACCCCCCCTGGGAACGAGCAGTACTTC
CASSLTPPGNEQYF
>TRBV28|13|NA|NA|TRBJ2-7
TGTGCCAGCAGTTTGACTCAATCCTACGAGCAGTACTTC
CASSLTQSYEQYF
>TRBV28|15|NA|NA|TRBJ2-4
TGTGCCAGCTTATCCCCGGAAAGGGGCAAAAACATTCAGTACTTC
CASLSPERGKNIQYF
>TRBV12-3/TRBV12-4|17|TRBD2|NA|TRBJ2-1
TGTGCCAGCAGTTTGTCCCCGGGACTAGCGGGAGGGAGTGAGCAGTTCTTC
CASSLSPGLAGGSEQFF
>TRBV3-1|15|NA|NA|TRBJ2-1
TGTGCCAGCAGCCAAGACGAGGGAACCTACAATGAGCAGTTCTTC
CASSQDEGTYNEQFF
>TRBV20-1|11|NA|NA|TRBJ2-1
TGCAGTGCTCCCGACTGGGATGAGCAGTTCTTC
CSAPDWDEQFF
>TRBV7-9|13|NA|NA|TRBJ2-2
TGTGCCAGCACACAGACACCCACCGGGGAGCTGTTTTTT
CASTQTPTGELFF
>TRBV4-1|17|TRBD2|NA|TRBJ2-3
TGCGCCAGCAACTTCGGGACTAGCGGTTCTAGCACAGATACGCAGTATTTT
CASNFGTSGSSTDTQYF
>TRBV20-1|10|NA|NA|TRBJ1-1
TGCAGTGCTAGAGTAGGTGAAGCTTTCTTT
CSARVGEAFF
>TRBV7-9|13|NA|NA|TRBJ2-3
TGTGCCAGCAGCGCACAGAGGAGAGATACGCAGTATTTT
CASSAQRRDTQYF
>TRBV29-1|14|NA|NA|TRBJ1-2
TGCAGCGTGCACCATCCCCAGTTCGTCTATGGCTACACCTTC
CSVHHPQFVYGYTF
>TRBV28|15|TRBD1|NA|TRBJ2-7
TGTGCCAGCAGTGCCGGGACAGGGGATTCCTACGAGCAGTACTTC
CASSAGTGDSYEQYF
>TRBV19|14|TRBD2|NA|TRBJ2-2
TGTGCCACCTCTCTAGCGGACTCCACCGGGGAGCTGTTTTTT
CATSLADSTGELFF
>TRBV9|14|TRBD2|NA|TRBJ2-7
TGTGCCAGCAGCGATTCTAGCGGATCCTACGAGCAGTACTTC
CASSDSSGSYEQYF
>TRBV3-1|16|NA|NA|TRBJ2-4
TGTGCCAGCAGCACCCCTAAGACCGTAGCCAAAAACATTCAGTACTTC
CASSTPKTVAKNIQYF
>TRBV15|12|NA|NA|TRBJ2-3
TGTGCCATCGGTGGTAGCACAGATACGCAGTATTTT
CAIGGSTDTQYF
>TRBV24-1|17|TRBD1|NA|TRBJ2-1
TGTGCCACCAGTGATTTTTACGTCGGCAGGGGGTACAATGAGCAGTTCTTC
CATSDFYVGRGYNEQFF
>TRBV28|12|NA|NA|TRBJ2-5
TGTGCCAGCGGCGAGGGTCAAGAGACCCAGTACTTC
CASGEGQETQYF
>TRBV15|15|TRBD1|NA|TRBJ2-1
TGTGCCACCAGCAGACTCGGACAGGGGGCCAATGAGCAGTTCTTC
CATSRLGQGANEQFF
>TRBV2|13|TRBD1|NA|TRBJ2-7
TGTGCCAGCATAGGGACAGCCTCCTACGAGCAGTACTTC
CASIGTASYEQYF
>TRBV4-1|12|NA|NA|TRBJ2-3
TGCGCCAGCAGCCTCTGGGGGGATACGCAGTATTTT
CASSLWGDTQYF
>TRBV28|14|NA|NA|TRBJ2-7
TGTGCCACCTCCCCTCCCCGGAGCTCCTACGAGCAGTACTTC
CATSPPRSSYEQYF
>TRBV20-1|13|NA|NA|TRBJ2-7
TGCAGTGCCCCGTGGGAGCCCCACTACGAGCAGTACTTC
CSAPWEPHYEQYF
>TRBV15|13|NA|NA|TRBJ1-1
TGTGCCACCAGCAGTGGAGGGACAAGTGAAGCTTTCTTT
CATSSGGTSEAFF
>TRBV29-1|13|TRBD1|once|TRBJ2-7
TGCAGCGTCCAGAACAGGGGCAGGGGCGAGCAGTACTTC
CSVQNRGRGEQYF
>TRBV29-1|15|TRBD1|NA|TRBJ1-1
TGCAGCGTGGATGGGGGAGGGGGCCTTAGCACTGAAGCTTTCTTT
CSVDGGGGLSTEAFF
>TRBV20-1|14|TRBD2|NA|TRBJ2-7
TGCAGTGCTAGAGGAGCGGGAGGTCTCTACGAGCAGTACTTC
CSARGAGGLYEQYF
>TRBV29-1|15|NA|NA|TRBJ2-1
TGCAGCGTCATTTCCCCGCAGTCCTCCTACAATGAGCAGTTCTTC
CSVISPQSSYNEQFF
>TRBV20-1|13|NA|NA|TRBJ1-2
TGCAGTGCTAGAGATGGGACGGACGGCGGCTACACCTTC
CSARDGTDGGYTF
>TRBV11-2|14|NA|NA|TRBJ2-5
TGTGCCAGCAGCTTAGGTCAGGGAGTGGGGACCCAGTACTTC
CASSLGQGVGTQYF
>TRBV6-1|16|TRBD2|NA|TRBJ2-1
TGTGCCAGCAGGAACCCTGCTAGCGGCCGAATCAATGAGCAGTTCTTC
CASRNPASGRINEQFF
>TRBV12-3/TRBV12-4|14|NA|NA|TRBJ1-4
TGTGCCAGCAGTTCCCTTCGGGCCCATGAAAAACTGTTTTTT
CASSSLRAHEKLFF